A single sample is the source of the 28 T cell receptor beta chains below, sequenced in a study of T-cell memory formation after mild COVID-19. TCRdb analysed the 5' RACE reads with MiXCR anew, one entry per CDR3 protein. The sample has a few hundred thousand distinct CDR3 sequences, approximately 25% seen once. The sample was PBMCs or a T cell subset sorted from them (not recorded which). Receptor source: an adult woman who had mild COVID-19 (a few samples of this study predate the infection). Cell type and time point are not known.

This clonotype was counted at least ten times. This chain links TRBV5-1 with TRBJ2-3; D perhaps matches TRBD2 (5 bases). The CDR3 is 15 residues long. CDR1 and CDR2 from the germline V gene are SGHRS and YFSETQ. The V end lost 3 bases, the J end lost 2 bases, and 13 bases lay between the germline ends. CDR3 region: CASSWWLADTDTQYF. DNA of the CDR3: TGCGCCAGCAGCTGGTGGCTAGCCGACACAGATACGCAGTATTTT.

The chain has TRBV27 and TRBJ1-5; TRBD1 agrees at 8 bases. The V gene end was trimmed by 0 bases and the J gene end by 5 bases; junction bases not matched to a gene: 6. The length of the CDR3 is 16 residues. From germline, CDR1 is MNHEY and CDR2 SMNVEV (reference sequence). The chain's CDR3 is CASSLSGQGTYQPQHF. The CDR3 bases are TGTGCCAGCAGTTTATCCGGACAGGGAACCTATCAGCCCCAGCATTTT.

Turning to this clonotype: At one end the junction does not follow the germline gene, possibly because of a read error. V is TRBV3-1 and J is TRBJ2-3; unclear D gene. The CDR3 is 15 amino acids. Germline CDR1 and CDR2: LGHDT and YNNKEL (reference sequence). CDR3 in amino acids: CASSQDPGISDKQYF. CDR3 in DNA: TGTGCCAGCAGCCAAGATCCGGGCATTTCGGATAAGCAGTATTTT.

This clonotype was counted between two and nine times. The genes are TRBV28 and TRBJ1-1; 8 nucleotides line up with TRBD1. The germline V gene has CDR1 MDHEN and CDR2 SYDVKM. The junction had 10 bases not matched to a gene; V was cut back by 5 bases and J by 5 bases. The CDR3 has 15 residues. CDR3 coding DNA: TGTGCCAGCAGTCCAAACTCAGGGGGCAGGACTGAAGCTTTCTTT. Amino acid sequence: CASSPNSGGRTEAFF. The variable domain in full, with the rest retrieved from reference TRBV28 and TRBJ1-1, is DVKVTQSSRYLVKRTGEKVFLECVQDMDHENMFWYRQDPGLGLRLIYFSYDVKMKEKGDIPEGYSVSREKKERFSLILESASTNQTSMYLCASSPNSGGRTEAFFGQGTRLTVV.

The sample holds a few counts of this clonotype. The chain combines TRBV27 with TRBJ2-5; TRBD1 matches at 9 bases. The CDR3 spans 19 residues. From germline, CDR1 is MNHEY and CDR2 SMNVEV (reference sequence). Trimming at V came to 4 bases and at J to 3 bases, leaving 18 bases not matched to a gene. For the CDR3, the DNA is TGTGCCAGCAGTTCGCGTTGGATCTCCGGACAGGGGAACGAAGAGACCCAGTACTTC. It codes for CASSSRWISGQGNEETQYF.

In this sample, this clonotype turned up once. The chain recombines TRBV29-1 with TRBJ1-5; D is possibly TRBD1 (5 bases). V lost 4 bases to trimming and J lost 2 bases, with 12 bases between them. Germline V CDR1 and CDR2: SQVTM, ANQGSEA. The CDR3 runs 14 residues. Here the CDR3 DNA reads TGCAGCGTTGCTAGCGGGACGGGCAATCAGCCCCAGCATTTT. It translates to CSVASGTGNQPQHF.

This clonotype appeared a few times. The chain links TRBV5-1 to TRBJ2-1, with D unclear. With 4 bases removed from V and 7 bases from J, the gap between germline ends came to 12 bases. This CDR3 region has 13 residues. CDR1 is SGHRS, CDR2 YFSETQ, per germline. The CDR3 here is CASSPLGMNEQFF. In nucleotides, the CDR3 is TGCGCCAGCAGCCCCTTAGGGATGAATGAGCAGTTCTTC.

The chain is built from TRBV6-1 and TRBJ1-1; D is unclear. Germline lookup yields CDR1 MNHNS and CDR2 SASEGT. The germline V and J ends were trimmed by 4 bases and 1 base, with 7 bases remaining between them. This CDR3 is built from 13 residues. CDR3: CASSVKGNTEAFF. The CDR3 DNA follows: TGTGCCAGCAGTGTAAAGGGGAACACTGAAGCTTTCTTT.

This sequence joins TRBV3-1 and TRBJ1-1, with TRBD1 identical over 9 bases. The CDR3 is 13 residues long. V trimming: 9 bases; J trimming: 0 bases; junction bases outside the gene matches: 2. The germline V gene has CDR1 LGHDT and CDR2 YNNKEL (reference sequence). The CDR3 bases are TGTGCCAGTGGGACAGGGTTGAACACTGAAGCTTTCTTT. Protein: CASGTGLNTEAFF.

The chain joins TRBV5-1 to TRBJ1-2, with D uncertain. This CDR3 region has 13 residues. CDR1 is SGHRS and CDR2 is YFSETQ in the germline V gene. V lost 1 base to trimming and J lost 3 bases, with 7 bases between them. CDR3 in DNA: TGCGCCAGCAGCTTGCGGGGAGACTATGGCTACACCTTC. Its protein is CASSLRGDYGYTF.

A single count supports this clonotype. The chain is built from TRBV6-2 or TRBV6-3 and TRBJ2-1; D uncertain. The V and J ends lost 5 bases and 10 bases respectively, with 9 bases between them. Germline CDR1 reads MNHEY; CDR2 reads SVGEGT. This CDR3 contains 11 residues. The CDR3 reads CASSTLEEQFF. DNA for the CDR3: TGTGCCAGCAGTACCCTGGAAGAGCAGTTCTTC.

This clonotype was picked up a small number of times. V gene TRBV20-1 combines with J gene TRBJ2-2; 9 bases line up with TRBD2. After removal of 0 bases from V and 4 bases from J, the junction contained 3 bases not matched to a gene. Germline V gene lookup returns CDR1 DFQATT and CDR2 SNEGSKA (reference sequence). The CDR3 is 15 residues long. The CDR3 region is CSAREAGGRTGELFF. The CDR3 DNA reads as TGCAGTGCTAGAGAAGCGGGGGGTCGCACCGGGGAGCTGTTTTTT.

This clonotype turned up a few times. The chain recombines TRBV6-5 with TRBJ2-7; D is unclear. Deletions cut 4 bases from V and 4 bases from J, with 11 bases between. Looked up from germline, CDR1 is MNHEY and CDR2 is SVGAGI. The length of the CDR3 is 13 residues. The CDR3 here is CASSSPGGYEQYF. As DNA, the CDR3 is TGTGCCAGCAGTTCACCCGGCGGATACGAGCAGTACTTC.

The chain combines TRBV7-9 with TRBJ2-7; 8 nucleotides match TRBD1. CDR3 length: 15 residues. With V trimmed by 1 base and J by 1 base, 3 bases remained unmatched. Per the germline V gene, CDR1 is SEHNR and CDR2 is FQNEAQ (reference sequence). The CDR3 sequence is CASSLGGQVSYEQYF. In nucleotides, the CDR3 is TGTGCCAGCAGCTTAGGGGGACAGGTTTCCTACGAGCAGTACTTC.

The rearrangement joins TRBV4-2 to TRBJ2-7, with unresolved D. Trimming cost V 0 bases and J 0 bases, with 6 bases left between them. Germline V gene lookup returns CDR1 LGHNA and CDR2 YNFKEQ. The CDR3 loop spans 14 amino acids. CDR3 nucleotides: TGTGCCAGCAGCCAAGATGTCGCCTCCTACGAGCAGTACTTC. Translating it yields CASSQDVASYEQYF.

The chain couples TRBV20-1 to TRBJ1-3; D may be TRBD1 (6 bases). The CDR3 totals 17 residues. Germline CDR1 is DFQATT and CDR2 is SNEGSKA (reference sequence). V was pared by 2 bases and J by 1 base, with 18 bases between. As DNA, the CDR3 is TGCAGTGCTAGAAGGGGGGGCAGAACTCCTTCTGGAAACACCATATATTTT. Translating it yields CSARRGGRTPSGNTIYF.

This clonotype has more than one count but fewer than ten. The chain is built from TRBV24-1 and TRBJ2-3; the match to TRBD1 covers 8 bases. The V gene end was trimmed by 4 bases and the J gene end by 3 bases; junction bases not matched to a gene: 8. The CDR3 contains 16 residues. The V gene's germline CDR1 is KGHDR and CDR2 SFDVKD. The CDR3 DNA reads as TGTGCCACCAGTGAATCTGGACAGGGTTGGACAGATACGCAGTATTTT. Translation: CATSESGQGWTDTQYF.

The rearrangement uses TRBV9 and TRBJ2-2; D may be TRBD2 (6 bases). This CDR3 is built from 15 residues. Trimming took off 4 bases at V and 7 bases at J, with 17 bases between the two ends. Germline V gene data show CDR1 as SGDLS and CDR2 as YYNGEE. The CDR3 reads CASSTGLLGGGELFF. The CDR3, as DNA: TGTGCCAGCAGCACGGGACTCCTTGGCGGCGGGGAGCTGTTTTTT. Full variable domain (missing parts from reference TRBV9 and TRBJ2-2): DSGVTQTPKHLITATGQRVTLRCSPRSGDLSVYWYQQSLDQGLQFLIQYYNGEERAKGNILERFSAQQFPDLHSELNLSSLELGDSALYFCASSTGLLGGGELFFGEGSRLTVL.

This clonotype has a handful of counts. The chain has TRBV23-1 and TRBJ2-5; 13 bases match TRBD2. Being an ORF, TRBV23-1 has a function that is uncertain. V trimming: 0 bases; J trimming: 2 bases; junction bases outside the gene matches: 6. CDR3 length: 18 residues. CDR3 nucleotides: TGCGCCAGCAGTCAATCAACTACTAGCGGGAGGGATCAAGAGACCCAGTACTTC. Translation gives CASSQSTTSGRDQETQYF.

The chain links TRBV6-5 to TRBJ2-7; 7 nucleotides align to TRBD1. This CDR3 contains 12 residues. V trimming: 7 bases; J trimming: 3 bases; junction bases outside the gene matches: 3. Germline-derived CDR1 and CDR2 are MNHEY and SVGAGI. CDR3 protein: CASKGAYYEQYF. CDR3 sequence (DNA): TGTGCCAGCAAGGGGGCCTACTACGAGCAGTACTTC.

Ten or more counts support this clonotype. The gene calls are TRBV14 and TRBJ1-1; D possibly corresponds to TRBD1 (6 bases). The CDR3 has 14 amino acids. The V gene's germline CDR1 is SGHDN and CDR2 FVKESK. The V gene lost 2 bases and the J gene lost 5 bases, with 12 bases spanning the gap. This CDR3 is CASSQRGGQTEAFF. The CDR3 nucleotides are TGTGCCAGCAGCCAACGGGGGGGGCAAACTGAAGCTTTCTTT. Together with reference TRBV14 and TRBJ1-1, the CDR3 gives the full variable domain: EAGVTQFPSHSVIEKGQTVTLRCDPISGHDNLYWYRRVMGKEIKFLLHFVKESKQDESGMPNNRFLAERTGGTYSTLKVQPAELEDSGVYFCASSQRGGQTEAFFGQGTRLTVV.

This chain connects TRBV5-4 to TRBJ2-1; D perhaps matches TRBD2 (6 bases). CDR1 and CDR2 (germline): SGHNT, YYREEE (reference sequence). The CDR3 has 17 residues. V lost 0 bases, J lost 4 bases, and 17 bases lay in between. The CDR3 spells CASSLDGAGSIYNEQFF. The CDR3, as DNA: TGTGCCAGCAGCTTGGATGGGGCGGGATCAATTTACAATGAGCAGTTCTTC.

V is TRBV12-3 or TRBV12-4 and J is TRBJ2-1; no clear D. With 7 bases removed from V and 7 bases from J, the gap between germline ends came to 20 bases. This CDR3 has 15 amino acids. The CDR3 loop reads CASTSPLTALNEQFF. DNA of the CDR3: TGTGCCAGCACCTCCCCCTTGACCGCACTGAATGAGCAGTTCTTC.

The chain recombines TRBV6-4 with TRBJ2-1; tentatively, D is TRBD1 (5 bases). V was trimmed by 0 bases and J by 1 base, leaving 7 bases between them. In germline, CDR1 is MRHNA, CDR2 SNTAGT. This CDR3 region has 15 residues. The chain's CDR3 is CASSDSTGSYNEQFF. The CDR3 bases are TGTGCCAGCAGTGACTCAACAGGTTCCTACAATGAGCAGTTCTTC.

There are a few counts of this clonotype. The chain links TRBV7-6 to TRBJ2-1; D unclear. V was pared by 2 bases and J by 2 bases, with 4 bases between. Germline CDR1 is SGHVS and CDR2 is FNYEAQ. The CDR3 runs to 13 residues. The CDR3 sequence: CASSLPPYNEQFF. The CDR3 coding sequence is TGTGCCAGCAGCTTACCTCCCTACAATGAGCAGTTCTTC. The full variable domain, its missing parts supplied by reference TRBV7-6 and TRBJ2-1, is GAGVSQSPRYKVTKRGQDVALRCDPISGHVSLYWYRQALGQGPEFLTYFNYEAQQDKSGLPNDRFSAERPEGSISTLTIQRTEQRDSAMYRCASSLPPYNEQFFGPGTRLTVL.

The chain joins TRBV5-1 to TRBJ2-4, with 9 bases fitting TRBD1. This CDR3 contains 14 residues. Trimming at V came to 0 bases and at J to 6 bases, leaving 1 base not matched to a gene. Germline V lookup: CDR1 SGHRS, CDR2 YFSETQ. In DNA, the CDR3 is TGCGCCAGCAGCTTGGTGGACAGGGGAAACATTCAGTACTTC. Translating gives CASSLVDRGNIQYF.

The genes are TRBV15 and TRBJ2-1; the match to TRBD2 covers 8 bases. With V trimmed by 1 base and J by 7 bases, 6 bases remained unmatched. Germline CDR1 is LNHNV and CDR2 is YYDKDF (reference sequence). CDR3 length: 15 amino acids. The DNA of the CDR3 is TGTGCCACCAGCAGAGCGGGAGGGCCGGGTAATGAGCAGTTCTTC. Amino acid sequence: CATSRAGGPGNEQFF.

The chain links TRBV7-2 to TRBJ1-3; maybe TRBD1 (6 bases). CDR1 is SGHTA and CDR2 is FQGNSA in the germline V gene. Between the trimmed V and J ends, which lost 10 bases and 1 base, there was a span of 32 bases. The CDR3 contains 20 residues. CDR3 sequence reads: CAILLAGGHPTEESGNTIYF. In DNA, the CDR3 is TGTGCCATCCTGCTGGCGGGGGGACACCCCACCGAGGAGTCTGGAAACACCATATATTTT.